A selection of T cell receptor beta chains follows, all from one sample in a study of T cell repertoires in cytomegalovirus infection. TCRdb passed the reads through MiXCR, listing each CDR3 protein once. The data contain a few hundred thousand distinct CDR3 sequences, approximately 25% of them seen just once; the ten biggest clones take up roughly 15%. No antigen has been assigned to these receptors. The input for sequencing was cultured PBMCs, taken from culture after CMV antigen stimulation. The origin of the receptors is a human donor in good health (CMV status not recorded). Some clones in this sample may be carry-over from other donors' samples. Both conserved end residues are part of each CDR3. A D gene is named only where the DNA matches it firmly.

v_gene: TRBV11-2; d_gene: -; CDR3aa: CASSLAPTNEKLFF
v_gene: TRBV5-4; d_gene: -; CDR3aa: CASTLRPWNTEAFF
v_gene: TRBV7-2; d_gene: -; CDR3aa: CASSVYPYEQYF
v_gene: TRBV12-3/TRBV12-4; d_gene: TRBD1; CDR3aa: CASSPGQEISVGSGETQYF
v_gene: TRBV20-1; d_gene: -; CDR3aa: CSARGYSETRYGYTF
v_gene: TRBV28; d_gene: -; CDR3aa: CASRPRGSYNEQFF
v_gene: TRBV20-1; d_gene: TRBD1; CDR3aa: CSAPTGVVNQPQHF
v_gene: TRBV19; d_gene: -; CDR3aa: CASKTGRANYGYTF
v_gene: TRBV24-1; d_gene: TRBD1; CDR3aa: CATSRQGVNTGELFF
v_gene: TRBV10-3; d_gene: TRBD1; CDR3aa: CAIRGDRIYSMNTEAFF
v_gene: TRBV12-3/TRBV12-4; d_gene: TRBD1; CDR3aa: CASTPGQLYNEQFF
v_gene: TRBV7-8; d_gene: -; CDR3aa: CASSLAGSETTEAFF
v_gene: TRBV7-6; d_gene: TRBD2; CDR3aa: CASSTGLAGTTDTQYF
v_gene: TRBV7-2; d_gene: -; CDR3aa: CASSPSRGVTEAFF
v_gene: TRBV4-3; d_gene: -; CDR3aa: CASSQDIPETQGFGLHF
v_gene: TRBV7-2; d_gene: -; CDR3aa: CASSLGGSSGNTIYF
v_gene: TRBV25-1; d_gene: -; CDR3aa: CASSELGTSPNTGELFF
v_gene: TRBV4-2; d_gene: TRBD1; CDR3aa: CASSQVTGGGSGANVLTF
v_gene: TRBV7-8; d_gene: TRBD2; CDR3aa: CASSSKREVVTGELFF
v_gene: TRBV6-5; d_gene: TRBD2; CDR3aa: CASSYGLAGAMADTQYF
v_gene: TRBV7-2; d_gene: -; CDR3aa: CAQIEGSSNYGYTF
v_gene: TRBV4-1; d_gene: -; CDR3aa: CASSKIVGGQQFF
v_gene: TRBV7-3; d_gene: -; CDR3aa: CASSPPQLLSYNEQFF
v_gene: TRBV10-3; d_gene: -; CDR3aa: CASWDSGEAFF
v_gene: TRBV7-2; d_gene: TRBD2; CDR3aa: CASSEWTSGYNEQFF
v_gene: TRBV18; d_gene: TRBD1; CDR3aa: CASSPGTGTGRGGYTF
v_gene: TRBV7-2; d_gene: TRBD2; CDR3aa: CASSLATGGPRDEQFF
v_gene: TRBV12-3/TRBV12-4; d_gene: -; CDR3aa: CASSFGETQDF
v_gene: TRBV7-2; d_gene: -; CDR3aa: CASSVPGRVNSEAFF
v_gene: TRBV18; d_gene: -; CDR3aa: CASSPPSREKLFF
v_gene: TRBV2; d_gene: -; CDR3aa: CASTTESYNEQFF
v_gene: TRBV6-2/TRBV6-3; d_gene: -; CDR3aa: CASSEVSPGGYTF
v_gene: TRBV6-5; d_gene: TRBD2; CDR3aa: CASSYFPLGGSKNEQFF
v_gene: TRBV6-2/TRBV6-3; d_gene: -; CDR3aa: CASTSAYWENNEQFF
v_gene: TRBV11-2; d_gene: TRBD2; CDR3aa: CASRRFTSGRGTERRTGELFF
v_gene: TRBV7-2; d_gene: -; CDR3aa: CASSLSGTQTYEQYF
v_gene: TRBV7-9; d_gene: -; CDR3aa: CASRSAGSTDTQYF
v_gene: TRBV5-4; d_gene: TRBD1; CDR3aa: CASSLQGAVEKLFF
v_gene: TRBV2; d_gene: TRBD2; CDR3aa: CASSEWGLAGEAGELFF
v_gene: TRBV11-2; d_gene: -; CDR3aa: CASSISQETQYF
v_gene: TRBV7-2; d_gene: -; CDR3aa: CASSSRGSGNQPQHF
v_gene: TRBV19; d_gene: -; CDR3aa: CASSPLGAETDTQYF
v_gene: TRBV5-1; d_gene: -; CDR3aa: CASSPNGAAGETQYF
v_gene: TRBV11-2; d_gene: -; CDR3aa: CASSLHLRGRRGTDTQYF
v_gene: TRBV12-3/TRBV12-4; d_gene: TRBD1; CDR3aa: CASRIHQGAPRNQPQHF
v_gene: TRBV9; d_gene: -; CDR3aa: CASSPGGRAVELFF
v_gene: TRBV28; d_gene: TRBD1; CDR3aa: CASTRDSDTQYF
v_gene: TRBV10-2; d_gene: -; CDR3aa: CASSESRGWQNIQYF
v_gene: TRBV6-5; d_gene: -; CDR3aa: CASSYSISGSPHEQYF
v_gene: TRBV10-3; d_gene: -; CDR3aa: CAISEKDSSSAFF
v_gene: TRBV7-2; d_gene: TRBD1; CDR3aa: CASSYLPGQGEDGYTF
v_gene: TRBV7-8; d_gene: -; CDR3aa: CASSLGSGAGTIYF
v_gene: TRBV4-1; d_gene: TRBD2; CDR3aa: CASSQDFSAGGYEQYF
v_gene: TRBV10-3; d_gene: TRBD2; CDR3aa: CAISDRKRETQYF
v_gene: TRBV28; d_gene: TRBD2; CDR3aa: CASREAGGADTQYF
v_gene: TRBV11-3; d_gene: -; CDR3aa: CASSEEGSGPYNEQFF
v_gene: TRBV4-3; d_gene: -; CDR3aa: CASSPSLGGTEAFF
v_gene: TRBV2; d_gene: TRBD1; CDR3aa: CASSGGTGYSYNEQFF
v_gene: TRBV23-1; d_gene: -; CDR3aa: CASSQMQTGSHTGELFF
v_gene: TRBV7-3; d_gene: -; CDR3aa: CASQSPTEGDTQYF